Sequencing of this TCR beta chain was carried out in a study of blood T cell repertoires in COVID-19. As for the study in general: Sample material is recorded as cDNA or gDNA derived from T cells, B-cell-depleted T cells, or PBMCs.

Germline V lookup: CDR1 MNHEY, CDR2 SVGAGI. V shed 7 bases and J 0 bases; nucleotides not matched to a gene: 6. This CDR3 spans 15 amino acids. The study drew participants aged 18 to 89 years from about two dozen US areas. Assignments of participants to cohorts depended upon their own reported clinical history. This table comes from immunoSEQ multiplex PCR, and its TCRdb copy is limited to in-frame clones, with some not included. The profile shows roughly 250,000 clones, about 90% of them singletons. This receptor was obtained from a woman younger than 45 with acute COVID-19. V is TRBV6-5 and J is TRBJ2-7; 10 nucleotides align to TRBD1. Sequences were obtained from PBMCs or T cells enriched from blood (not recorded which). The DNA of the CDR3 is TGTGCCAGCACCAAGGACAGGGGGATCTCCTACGAGCAGTACTTC. Amino acid sequence: CASTKDRGISYEQYF.